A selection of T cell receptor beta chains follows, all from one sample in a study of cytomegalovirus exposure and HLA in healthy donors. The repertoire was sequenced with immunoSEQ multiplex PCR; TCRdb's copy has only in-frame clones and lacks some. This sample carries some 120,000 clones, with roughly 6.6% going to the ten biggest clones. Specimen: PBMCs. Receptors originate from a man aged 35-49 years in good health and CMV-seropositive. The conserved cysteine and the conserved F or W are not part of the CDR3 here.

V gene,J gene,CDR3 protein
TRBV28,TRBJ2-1,ASSPNRWTSEGEQF
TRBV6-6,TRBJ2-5,ASNQGGSMETQY
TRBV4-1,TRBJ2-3,ASRSSTDTQY
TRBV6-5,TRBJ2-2,ASSYWGQTNTGELF
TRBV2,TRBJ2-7,ASSDAGRESDEQY
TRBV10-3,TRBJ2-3,ATRSGQGVADTQY
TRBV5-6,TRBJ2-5,ASSLRETQY
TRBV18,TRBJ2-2,ASSPPTGGSGELF
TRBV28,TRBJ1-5,ASSSSLRQGEPQH
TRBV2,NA,ASSEGLLEIYEQY
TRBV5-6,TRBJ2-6,ASSLGAGAGANVLT
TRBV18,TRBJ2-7,ASSQYRTGVGDEQY
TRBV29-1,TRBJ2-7,SVETGQGSYEQY
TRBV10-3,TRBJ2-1,AISDQGPYNEQF
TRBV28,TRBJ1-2,ASSREYGYT
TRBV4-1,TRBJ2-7,ASSQDQTSGFYEQY
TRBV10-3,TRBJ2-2,AISVRKQGDGELF
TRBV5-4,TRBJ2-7,ASSLNPSYEQY
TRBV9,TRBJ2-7,ASSVGGAGGPDGYEQY
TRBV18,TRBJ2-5,ASSPGTQETQY
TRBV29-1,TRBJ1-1,SVEKTGGITEAF
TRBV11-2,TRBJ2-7,ASSLDSMQATD
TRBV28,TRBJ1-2,ASSSMTGRLSGYT
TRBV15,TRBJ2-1,ATSGGGLHNEQF
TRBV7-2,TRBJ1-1,ASSLAGMNTEAF
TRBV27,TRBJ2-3,ASSRDPDTQY
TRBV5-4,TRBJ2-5,ASSEPDRGETQY
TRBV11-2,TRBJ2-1,ASSFSVDNEQF
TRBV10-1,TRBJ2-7,ASSDTPRGYEQY
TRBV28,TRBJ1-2,ASSLPMTESLRGYT
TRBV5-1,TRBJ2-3,ASSLPRDRGADTQY
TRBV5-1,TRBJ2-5,ASSFNGQGAETQY
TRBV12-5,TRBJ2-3,ASGLASSTDTQY
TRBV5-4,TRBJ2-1,ASSWGGPYNEQF
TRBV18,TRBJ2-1,ASSPLRTGVNEQF
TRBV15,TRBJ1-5,ATSSDYRGRYQPQH
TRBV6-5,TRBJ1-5,ASRGSGYQPQH
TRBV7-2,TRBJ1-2,ASSLEPGDGYT
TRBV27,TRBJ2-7,ASSPTGTAPYEQY